The clone carrying this TCR beta chain has at least ten counts. The antigen remains undetermined. Looked up from germline, CDR1 is MDHEN and CDR2 is SYDVKM. This CDR3 has 16 residues. With 6 bases removed from V and 0 bases from J, the gap between germline ends came to 15 bases. These data come from a study of regulatory T cells in long-lasting Graves disease. Study-wide results and limits: There were preferences for TRBV28, TRBJ1-2 and TRBJ2-5 in persistent disease.

Time point meaning: newly diagnosed GD, antithyroid drugs for less than 3 months. There was RNA extracted from PBMCs, and the TCR library was made from it. The authors built TCR beta libraries using iRepertoire HTBI primers and Arm-PCR of CDR3 regions. Using its own MiXCR run on the multiplex PCR reads, TCRdb lists one record per CDR3 protein. This table has 400,000 to 500,000 distinct CDR3 sequences, approximately 14% appearing once. This sample also appeared in a second study, on T cells in Graves' hyperthyroidism and ophthalmopathy.

This TCR derives from a woman between 45 and 60 years old with Graves disease. The sequencing here drew on peripheral blood mononuclear cells (PBMCs), taken at new diagnosis, from a patient treated with antithyroid drugs. V gene TRBV28 combines with J gene TRBJ1-5, with D maybe TRBD1 (6 bases). This CDR3 reads CASRGRTAPSNQPQHF. The CDR3 DNA reads as TGTGCCAGCAGGGGAAGGACAGCTCCTAGCAATCAGCCCCAGCATTTT.